This T cell receptor (beta chain) was observed in a study of cytomegalovirus exposure and HLA in healthy donors. This clone appeared a single time. Germline CDR1 SGHRS, CDR2 YFSETQ. J lost 5 bases, V lost 8 bases, and 9 bases had no gene match. There are 15 residues in the CDR3. This PCR relied on a set of 60 Vbeta primers and 13 Jbeta primers. Profiled with immunoSEQ multiplex PCR; TCRdb holds only in-frame clones, not every one. The sample yields tens of thousands of clones, 72% seen once. Sequencing input: PBMCs. V is TRBV5-1 and J is TRBJ2-1, with TRBD2 matching over 11 bases. This sequence was found in a woman between 40 and 50 years old in good health and CMV-seropositive. CDR3 nucleotides: TGCGCCAGGAGAACTAGCGGGGGAAGCCACAATGAGCAGTTCTTC. This sequence encodes CARRTSGGSHNEQFF.